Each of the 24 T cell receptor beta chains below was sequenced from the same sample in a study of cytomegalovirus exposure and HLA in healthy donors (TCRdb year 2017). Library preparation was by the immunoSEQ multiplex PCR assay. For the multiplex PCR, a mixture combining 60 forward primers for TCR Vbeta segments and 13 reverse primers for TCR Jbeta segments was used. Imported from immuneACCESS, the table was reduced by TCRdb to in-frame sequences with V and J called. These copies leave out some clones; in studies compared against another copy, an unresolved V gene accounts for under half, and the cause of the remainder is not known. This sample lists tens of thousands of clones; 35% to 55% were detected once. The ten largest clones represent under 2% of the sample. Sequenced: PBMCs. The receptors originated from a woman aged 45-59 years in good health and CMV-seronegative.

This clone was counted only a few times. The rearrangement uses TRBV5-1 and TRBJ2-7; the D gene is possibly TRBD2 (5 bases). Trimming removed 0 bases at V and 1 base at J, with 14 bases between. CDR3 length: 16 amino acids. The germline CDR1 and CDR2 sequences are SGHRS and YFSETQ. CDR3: CASSLAGTGMSYEQYF. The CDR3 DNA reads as TGCGCCAGCAGCTTGGCCGGTACGGGAATGTCCTACGAGCAGTACTTC.

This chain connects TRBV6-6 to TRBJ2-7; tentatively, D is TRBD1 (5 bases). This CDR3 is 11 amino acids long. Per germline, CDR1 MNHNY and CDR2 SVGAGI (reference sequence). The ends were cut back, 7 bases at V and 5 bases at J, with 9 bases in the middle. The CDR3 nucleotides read TGTGCCAGCACCCAGGGCCACGAGCAGTACTTC. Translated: CASTQGHEQYF.

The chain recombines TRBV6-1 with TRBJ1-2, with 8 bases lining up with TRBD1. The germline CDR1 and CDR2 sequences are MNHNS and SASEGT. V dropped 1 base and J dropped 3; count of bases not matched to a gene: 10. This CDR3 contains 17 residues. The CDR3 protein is CASSEGPPGQAHYGYTF. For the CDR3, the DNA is TGTGCCAGCAGTGAAGGGCCCCCGGGACAGGCACACTATGGCTACACCTTC.

The CDR3 spells CASRNRGQDTQYF. The CDR3 coding sequence is TGTGCCAGCAGAAACAGGGGGCAAGATACGCAGTATTTT. This chain joins TRBV27 and TRBJ2-3, with 9 bases fitting TRBD1. Germline CDR1 reads MNHEY; CDR2 reads SMNVEV (reference sequence). V trimming: 6 bases; J trimming: 5 bases; junction bases outside the gene matches: 3. The CDR3 spans 13 residues.

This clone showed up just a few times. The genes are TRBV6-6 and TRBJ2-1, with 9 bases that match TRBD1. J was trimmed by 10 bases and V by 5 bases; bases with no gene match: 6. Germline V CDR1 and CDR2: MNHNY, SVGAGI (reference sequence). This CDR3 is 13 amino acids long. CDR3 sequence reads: CASSTTGGDEQFF. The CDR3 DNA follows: TGTGCCAGCAGTACTACAGGGGGCGACGAGCAGTTCTTC.

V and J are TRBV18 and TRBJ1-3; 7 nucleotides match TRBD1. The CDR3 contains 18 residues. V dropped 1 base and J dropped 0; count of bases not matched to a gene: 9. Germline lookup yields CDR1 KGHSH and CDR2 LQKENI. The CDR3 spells CASSPRSRDSASGNTIYF. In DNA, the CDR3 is TGTGCCAGCTCACCACGATCCCGGGACAGCGCCTCTGGAAACACCATATATTTT.

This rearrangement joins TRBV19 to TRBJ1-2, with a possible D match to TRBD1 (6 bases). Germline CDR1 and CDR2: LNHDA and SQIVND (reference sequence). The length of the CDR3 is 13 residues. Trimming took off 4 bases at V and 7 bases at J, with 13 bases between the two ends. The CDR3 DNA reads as TGTGCCAGTAGTACCGACAGGTCGCGTGGCTACACCTTC. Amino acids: CASSTDRSRGYTF.

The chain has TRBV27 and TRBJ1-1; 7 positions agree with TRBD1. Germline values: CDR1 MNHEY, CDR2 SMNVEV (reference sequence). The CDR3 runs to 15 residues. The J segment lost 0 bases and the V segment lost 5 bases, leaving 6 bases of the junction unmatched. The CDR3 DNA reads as TGTGCCAGCAGTGGGACAGACCTCATGAACACTGAAGCTTTCTTT. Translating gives CASSGTDLMNTEAFF.

In nucleotides, the CDR3 is TGTGCCAGCAGCGTAATGAGCGGGAGGAGACAAGAGACCCAGTACTTC. The encoded protein is CASSVMSGRRQETQYF. J is TRBJ2-5 and V is TRBV9, with TRBD2 identical over 9 bases. The CDR3 spans 16 residues. Looked up from germline, CDR1 is SGDLS and CDR2 is YYNGEE. J was trimmed by 2 bases and V by 1 base; bases with no gene match: 6. The whole variable domain, filled in from reference TRBV9 and TRBJ2-5, reads DSGVTQTPKHLITATGQRVTLRCSPRSGDLSVYWYQQSLDQGLQFLIQYYNGEERAKGNILERFSAQQFPDLHSELNLSSLELGDSALYFCASSVMSGRRQETQYFGPGTRLLVL.

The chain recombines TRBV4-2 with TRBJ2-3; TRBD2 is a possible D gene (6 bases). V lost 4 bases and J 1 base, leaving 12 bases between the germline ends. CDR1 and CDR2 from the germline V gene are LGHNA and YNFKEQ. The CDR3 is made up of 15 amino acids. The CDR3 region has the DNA TGTGCCAGCAGCCGTGATCCTAGCGGCACAGATACGCAGTATTTT. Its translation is CASSRDPSGTDTQYF.

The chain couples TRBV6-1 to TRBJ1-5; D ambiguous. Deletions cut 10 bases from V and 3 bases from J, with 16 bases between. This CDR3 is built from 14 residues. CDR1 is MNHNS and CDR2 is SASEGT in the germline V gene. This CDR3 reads CATSMMGDNQPQHF. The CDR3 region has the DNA TGTGCCACCTCGATGATGGGCGACAATCAGCCCCAGCATTTT.

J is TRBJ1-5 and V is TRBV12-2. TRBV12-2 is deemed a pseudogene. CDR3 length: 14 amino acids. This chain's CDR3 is CASRSPRIWQPQHF. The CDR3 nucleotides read TGTGCAAGTCGCTCCCCTAGGATCTGGCAGCCCCAGCATTTT.

CDR3 amino acids: CASSLSTGGQETQYF. CDR3 DNA sequence: TGTGCCAGCAGTTTATCGACAGGGGGGCAAGAGACCCAGTACTTC. This rearrangement joins TRBV28 to TRBJ2-5; 9 bases are a match to TRBD1. Unmatched junction bases numbered 2, after V lost 1 base and J lost 2 bases. CDR3 length: 15 residues. In germline, CDR1 is MDHEN, CDR2 SYDVKM.

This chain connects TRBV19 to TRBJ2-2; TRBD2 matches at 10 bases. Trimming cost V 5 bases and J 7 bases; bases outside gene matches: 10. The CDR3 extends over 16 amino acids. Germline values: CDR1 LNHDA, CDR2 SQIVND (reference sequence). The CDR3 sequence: CASSVLSGRRGGELFF. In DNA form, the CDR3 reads TGTGCCAGTAGTGTCCTTAGCGGGAGGAGGGGCGGGGAGCTGTTTTTT.

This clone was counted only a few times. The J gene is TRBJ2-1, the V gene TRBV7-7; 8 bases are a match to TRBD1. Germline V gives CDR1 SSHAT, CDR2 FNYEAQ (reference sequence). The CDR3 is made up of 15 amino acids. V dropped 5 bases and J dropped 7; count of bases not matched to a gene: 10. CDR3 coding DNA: TGTGCCAGCAGCCCCACCGGACAGGGATGGAATGAGCAGTTCTTC. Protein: CASSPTGQGWNEQFF.

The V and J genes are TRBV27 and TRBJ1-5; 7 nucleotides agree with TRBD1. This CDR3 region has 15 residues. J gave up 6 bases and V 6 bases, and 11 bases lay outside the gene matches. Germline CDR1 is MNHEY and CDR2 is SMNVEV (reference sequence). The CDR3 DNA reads TGTGCCAGCAGGGCGACAGGGCGGTGGAGTCAGCCCCAGCATTTT. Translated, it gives CASRATGRWSQPQHF.

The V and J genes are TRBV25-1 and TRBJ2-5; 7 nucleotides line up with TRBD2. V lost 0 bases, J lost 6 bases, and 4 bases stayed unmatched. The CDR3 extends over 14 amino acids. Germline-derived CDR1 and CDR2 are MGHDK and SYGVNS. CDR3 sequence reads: CASSEYAGVQTQYF. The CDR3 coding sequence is TGTGCCAGCAGTGAATACGCGGGGGTGCAGACCCAGTACTTC.

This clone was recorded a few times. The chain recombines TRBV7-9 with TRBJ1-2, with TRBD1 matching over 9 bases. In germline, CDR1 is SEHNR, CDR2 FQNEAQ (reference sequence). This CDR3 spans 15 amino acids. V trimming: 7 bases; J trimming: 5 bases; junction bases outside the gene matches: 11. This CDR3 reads CASNQPGQGSYGYTF. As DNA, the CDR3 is TGTGCCAGCAACCAACCCGGACAGGGGAGTTATGGCTACACCTTC. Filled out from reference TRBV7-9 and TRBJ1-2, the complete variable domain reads DTGVSQNPRHKITKRGQNVTFRCDPISEHNRLYWYRQTLGQGPEFLTYFQNEAQLEKSRLLSDRFSAERPKGSFSTLEIQRTEQGDSAMYLCASNQPGQGSYGYTFGSGTRLTVV.

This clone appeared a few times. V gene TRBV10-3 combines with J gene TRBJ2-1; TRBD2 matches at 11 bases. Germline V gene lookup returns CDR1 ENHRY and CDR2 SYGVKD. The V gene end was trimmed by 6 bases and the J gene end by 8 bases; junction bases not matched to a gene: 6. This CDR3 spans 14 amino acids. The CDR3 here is CAIRNSGRGDEQFF. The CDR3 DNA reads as TGTGCCATCAGGAATAGCGGGAGGGGCGATGAGCAGTTCTTC.

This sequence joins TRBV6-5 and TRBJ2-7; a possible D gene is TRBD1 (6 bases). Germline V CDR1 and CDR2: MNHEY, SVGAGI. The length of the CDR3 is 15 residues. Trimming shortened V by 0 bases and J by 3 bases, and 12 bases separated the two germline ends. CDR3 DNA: TGTGCCAGCAGTTACTCGGTGCAGGGGAACTACGAGCAGTACTTC. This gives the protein CASSYSVQGNYEQYF.

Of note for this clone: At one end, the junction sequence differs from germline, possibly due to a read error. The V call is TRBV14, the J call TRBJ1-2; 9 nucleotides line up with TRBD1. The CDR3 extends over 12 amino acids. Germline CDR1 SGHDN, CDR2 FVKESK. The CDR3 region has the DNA TGTGCCAGCAGCCGGAATTGGGACAGGGAGGACTTC. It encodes CASSRNWDREDF.

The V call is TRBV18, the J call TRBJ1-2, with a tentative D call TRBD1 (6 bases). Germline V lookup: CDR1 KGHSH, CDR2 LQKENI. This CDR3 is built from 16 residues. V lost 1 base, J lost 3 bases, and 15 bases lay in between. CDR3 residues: CASSPRGSGGDYGYTF. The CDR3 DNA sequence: TGTGCCAGCTCACCACGCGGATCGGGGGGCGACTATGGCTACACCTTC.

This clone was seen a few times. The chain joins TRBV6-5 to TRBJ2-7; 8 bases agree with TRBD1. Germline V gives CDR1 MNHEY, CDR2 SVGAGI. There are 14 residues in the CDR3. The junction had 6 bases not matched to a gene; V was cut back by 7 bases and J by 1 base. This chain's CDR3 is CASTRTGTSYEQYF. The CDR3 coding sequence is TGTGCCAGCACCCGGACAGGGACATCCTACGAGCAGTACTTC.

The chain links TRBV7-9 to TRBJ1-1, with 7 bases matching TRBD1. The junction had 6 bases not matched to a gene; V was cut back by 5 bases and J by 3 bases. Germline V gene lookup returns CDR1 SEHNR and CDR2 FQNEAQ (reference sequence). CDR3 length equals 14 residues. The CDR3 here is CASSKTGAHTEAFF. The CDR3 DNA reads TGTGCCAGCAGCAAAACAGGGGCGCACACTGAAGCTTTCTTT.